These 4 T cell receptor beta chains originate from one sample sequenced in a study of T cells after yellow fever vaccination. TCRdb re-derived calls from the 5' RACE reads in MiXCR, one entry per CDR3 protein. Among nearly 300,000 distinct CDR3 sequences listed, roughly 9% were seen once. The material sequenced was CD4+ T cells sorted from PBMCs, taken 5 days after the yellow fever booster vaccination. The receptors stem from a man between 18 and 35 years old who received the YFV17D yellow fever vaccine.

This rearrangement joins TRBV27 to TRBJ2-3; possibly TRBD2 for D (5 bases). Per the germline V gene, CDR1 is MNHEY and CDR2 is SMNVEV (reference sequence). This CDR3 contains 14 residues. Trimming left V 6 bases short and J 3 bases short, with 13 bases between. In DNA form, the CDR3 reads TGTGCCAGCAGAGAGGGTCCGGGTACAGATACGCAGTATTTT. Translation gives CASREGPGTDTQYF.

This clonotype occurred a few times. The chain combines TRBV12-3 or TRBV12-4 with TRBJ1-1; a possible D gene is TRBD1 (6 bases). Deletions cut 11 bases from V and 5 bases from J, with 18 bases between. CDR3 length: 13 amino acids. CDR3 residues: CALHRQERTEAFF. Here the CDR3 DNA reads TGTGCCCTTCACAGACAGGAGAGAACTGAAGCTTTCTTT.

This chain uses TRBV2 with TRBJ1-2; 8 bases are a match to TRBD1. CDR1 and CDR2 (germline): SNHLY, FYNNEI. With V trimmed by 6 bases and J by 4 bases, 7 bases remained unmatched. The length of the CDR3 is 14 residues. The CDR3 here is CASSALGTGYGYTF. DNA for the CDR3: TGTGCCAGCAGCGCCCTCGGGACAGGCTATGGCTACACCTTC.

At least ten counts were recorded for this clonotype. The V call is TRBV9, the J call TRBJ2-1; the match to TRBD2 covers 8 bases. The CDR3 loop spans 14 amino acids. V was pared by 5 bases and J by 7 bases, with 8 bases of the junction left unmatched. Germline CDR1 SGDLS, CDR2 YYNGEE. CDR3 nucleotide sequence: TGTGCCAGCAGTTCCGCGGGGGGCCGAAATGAGCAGTTCTTC. Translation gives CASSSAGGRNEQFF.